This T cell receptor beta chain was retrieved from a study of type 1 and type 2 diabetes patients. Amplification started from genomic DNA. Amplification of the beta chain CDR3 used 30 forward and 13 reverse multiplex primers. One entry per CDR3 protein results from TCRdb running MiXCR on the multiplex PCR reads. The sample has around 300,000 distinct CDR3 sequences, approximately 50% seen once. Only a few counts were recorded for this clonotype. CDR1 and CDR2 (germline): MNHEY, SVGAGI. The CDR3 runs 14 residues. The J segment lost 6 bases and the V segment lost 5 bases, leaving 6 bases of the junction unmatched.

The V and J genes are TRBV6-5 and TRBJ2-7, with 11 bases that match TRBD2. The sequenced sample was peripheral blood mononuclear cells (PBMCs). The origin of this receptor is a man aged 18 to 29 with type 2 diabetes. CDR3 nucleotides: TGTGCCAGCAGTGACAGACTAGCGGGAACCGAGCAGTACTTC. Encoded protein: CASSDRLAGTEQYF.